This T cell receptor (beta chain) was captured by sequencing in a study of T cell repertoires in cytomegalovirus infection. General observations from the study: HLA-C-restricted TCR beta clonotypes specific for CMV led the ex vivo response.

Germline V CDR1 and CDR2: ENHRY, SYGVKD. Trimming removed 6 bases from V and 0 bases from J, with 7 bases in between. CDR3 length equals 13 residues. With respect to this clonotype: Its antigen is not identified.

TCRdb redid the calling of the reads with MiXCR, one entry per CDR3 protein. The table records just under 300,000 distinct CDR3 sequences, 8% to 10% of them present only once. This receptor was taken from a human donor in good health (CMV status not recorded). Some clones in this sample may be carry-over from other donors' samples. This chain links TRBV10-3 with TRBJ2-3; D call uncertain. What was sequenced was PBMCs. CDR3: CAISSDSTDTQYF. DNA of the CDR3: TGTGCCATCAGCTCGGACAGCACAGATACGCAGTATTTT.